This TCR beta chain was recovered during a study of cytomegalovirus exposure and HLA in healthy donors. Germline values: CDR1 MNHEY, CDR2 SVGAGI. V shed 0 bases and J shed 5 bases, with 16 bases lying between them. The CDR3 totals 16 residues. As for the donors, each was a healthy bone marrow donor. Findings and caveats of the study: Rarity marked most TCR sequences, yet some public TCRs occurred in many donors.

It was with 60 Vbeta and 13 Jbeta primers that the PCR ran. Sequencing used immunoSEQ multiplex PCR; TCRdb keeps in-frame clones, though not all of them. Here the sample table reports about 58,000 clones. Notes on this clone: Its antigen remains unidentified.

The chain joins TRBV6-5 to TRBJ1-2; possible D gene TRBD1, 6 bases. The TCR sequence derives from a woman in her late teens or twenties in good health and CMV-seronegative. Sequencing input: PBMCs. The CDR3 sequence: CASSYSRLGGAYGYTF. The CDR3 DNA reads TGTGCCAGCAGTTACTCCCGCCTGGGGGGGGCATATGGCTACACCTTC.